This is a list of T cell receptor beta chains from one sample in a study of human T cells and chemical hapten exposure. Using its own MiXCR run on the reads, TCRdb lists one record per CDR3 protein. The sample carries about 120,000 distinct CDR3 sequences, about 8.9% recorded once. Sequenced: whole blood. These receptors came from a human donor in good health. Some clones in this sample may be carry-over from other donors' samples. CDR3s include the opening cysteine and the closing phenylalanine or tryptophan. D genes are given only for firm matches. Only part of the rows carry a size: once, few, many, or a class if the clone is expanded.

>TRBJ1-1|TRBD1|many|TRBV5-4
CASSLSRGRVTEAFF
TGTGCCAGCAGCCTAAGCAGGGGGCGCGTTACTGAAGCTTTCTTT
>TRBJ2-3|.|many|TRBV3-1
CASSLFSSTDTQYF
TGTGCCAGCAGCCTCTTCTCTAGCACAGATACGCAGTATTTT
>TRBJ2-3|.|.|TRBV29-1
CSVAMQASTDTQYF
TGCAGCGTTGCCATGCAGGCCAGCACAGATACGCAGTATTTT
>TRBJ2-1|TRBD2|many|TRBV7-2
CASSLGGGGKFNEQFF
TGTGCCAGCAGCTTAGGCGGCGGGGGAAAGTTCAATGAGCAGTTCTTC
>TRBJ1-5|.|.|TRBV7-9
CASSLGHNQPQHF
TGTGCCAGCAGCTTAGGACACAATCAGCCCCAGCATTTT
>TRBJ2-7|TRBD1|.|TRBV2
CASSEIQGTYEQYF
TGTGCCAGCAGTGAAATACAGGGGACCTACGAGCAGTACTTC
>TRBJ2-7|TRBD2|.|TRBV15
CATSRDRRLAHEQYF
TGTGCCACCAGCAGAGATAGAAGACTAGCCCACGAGCAGTACTTC
>TRBJ1-6|TRBD1|many|TRBV4-1
CASSRDRGRDSPLHF
TGCGCCAGCAGTCGGGACAGGGGGAGGGATTCACCCCTCCACTTT
>TRBJ2-7|TRBD2|many|TRBV12-3/TRBV12-4
CASSLAASGRRSYEQYF
TGTGCCAGCAGTTTAGCGGCTAGCGGGAGAAGGTCCTACGAGCAGTACTTC
>TRBJ1-2|TRBD1|few|TRBV5-1
CASSTWDRAVPGAYGYTF
TGCGCCAGCAGCACCTGGGACAGGGCAGTCCCTGGGGCCTATGGCTACACCTTC
>TRBJ1-1|TRBD1|.|TRBV12-3/TRBV12-4
CASSLSGTESTEAFF
TGTGCCAGCAGCCTTTCCGGGACAGAAAGCACTGAAGCTTTCTTT
>TRBJ2-1|TRBD2|few|TRBV7-8
CASSLGAGGNNEQFF
TGTGCCAGCAGCTTAGGGGCGGGGGGAAACAATGAGCAGTTCTTC
>TRBJ1-2|.|many|TRBV6-2/TRBV6-3
CASSYGVQGKRGYTF
TGTGCCAGCAGTTACGGCGTCCAGGGAAAGAGAGGCTACACCTTC
>TRBJ1-2|TRBD1|.|TRBV3-1
CASSQQGQGGYGYTF
TGTGCCAGCAGCCAGCAGGGACAGGGCGGCTATGGCTACACCTTC
>TRBJ2-7|.|.|TRBV2
CASSVWGSRSYEQYF
TGTGCCAGCAGTGTATGGGGGAGTAGGTCCTACGAGCAGTACTTC
>TRBJ1-1|.|few|TRBV11-3
CASSLGGSMNTEAFF
TGTGCCAGCAGCTTAGGAGGCAGTATGAACACTGAAGCTTTCTTT
>TRBJ2-6|.|.|TRBV19
CASSALISGANVLTF
TGTGCCAGTAGTGCCTTAATCTCTGGGGCCAACGTCCTGACTTTC
>TRBJ2-7|.|many|TRBV7-2
CASSLWSLRSVEQYF
TGTGCCAGCAGCTTGTGGTCTCTACGCTCGGTCGAGCAGTACTTC
>TRBJ2-6|.|.|TRBV30
CAWSVWPSSSGANVLTF
TGTGCCTGGAGTGTATGGCCGTCGAGCTCTGGGGCCAACGTCCTGACTTTC
>TRBJ2-1|.|many|TRBV30
CASSGVPYNEQFF
TGTGCCTCCTCGGGGGTACCCTACAATGAGCAGTTCTTC